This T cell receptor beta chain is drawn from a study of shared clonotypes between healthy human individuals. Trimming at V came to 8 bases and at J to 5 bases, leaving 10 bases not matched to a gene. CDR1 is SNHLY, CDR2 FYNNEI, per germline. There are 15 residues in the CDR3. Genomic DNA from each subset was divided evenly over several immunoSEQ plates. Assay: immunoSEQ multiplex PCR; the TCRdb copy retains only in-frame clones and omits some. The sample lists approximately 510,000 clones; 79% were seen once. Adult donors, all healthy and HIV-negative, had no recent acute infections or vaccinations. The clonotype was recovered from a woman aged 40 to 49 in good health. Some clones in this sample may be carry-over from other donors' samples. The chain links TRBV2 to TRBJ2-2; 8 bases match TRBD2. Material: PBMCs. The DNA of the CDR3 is TGTGCCAGCCTCACCGGGACTAGGGGGACCGGGGAGCTGTTTTTT. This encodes CASLTGTRGTGELFF.